This T cell receptor beta chain was sequenced for a study of blood T cells in healthy people across ages. The study, taken as a whole, reports: There were more naive CD4+ cells and higher diversity in long-lived donors than in aged donors.

The authors ran a second PCR of about 6 to 11 cycles using a sample-barcoded 5' primer and a J-beta primer mix. TCRdb processed the 5' RACE reads anew with MiXCR; each CDR3 protein has one entry. Here the sample spans over a million distinct CDR3 sequences, less than 50% being singletons. CDR1 SQVTM and CDR2 ANQGSEA come from the germline V gene. This CDR3 spans 12 amino acids. Concerning this clonotype: No antigen is known for it. Mismatch with germline at one junction end may stem from a read error.

The origin of this receptor is a woman between 55 and 75 years old in good health. Sequencing input: blood. This chain links TRBV29-1 with TRBJ1-2; D is unclear. The DNA of the CDR3 is TGCAGCGTTGTGACTGGCGGGTATGACTACACCTTC. Its translation: CSVVTGGYDYTF. The full variable domain, completed using reference TRBV29-1 and TRBJ1-2, is SAVISQKPSRDICQRGTSLTIQCQVDSQVTMMFWYRQQPGQSLTLIATANQGSEATYESGFVIDKFPISRPNLTFSTLTVSNMSPEDSSIYLCSVVTGGYDYTFGSGTRLTVV.